One and the same sample provided the 28 T cell receptor beta chains below, sequenced in a study of blood T cell repertoires in COVID-19. The table came from immunoSEQ multiplex PCR; TCRdb's copy has only in-frame clones and leaves some out. The table has fewer than 300,000 clones, approximately 80% seen once. The sequenced material came from peripheral blood. The receptors derive from a woman in her sixties with active or convalescent COVID-19.

This chain joins TRBV29-1 and TRBJ1-1, with D perhaps matching TRBD1 (6 bases). Germline assignment: CDR1 SQVTM and CDR2 ANQGSEA. The CDR3 is 14 residues long. The V end lost 5 bases, the J end lost 0 bases, and 13 bases lay between the germline ends. The CDR3 DNA is TGCAGCGTTCGGACAGCTGTGATGAACACTGAAGCTTTCTTT. Amino acids: CSVRTAVMNTEAFF.

The chain carries TRBV6-5 and TRBJ1-1; no reliable D call. The V and J ends lost 1 base and 3 bases respectively, with 12 bases between them. The germline CDR1 and CDR2 sequences are MNHEY and SVGAGI. The CDR3 has 15 amino acids. The CDR3 loop is CASSYFPQSDTEAFF. In nucleotides, the CDR3 is TGTGCCAGCAGTTACTTCCCACAATCAGACACTGAAGCTTTCTTT.

This chain links TRBV20-1 with TRBJ2-1; maybe TRBD2 (5 bases). Trimming left V 3 bases short and J 5 bases short, with 14 bases between. Germline CDR1 reads DFQATT; CDR2 reads SNEGSKA (reference sequence). This CDR3 has 14 residues. The CDR3 nucleotides are TGCAGTGCTAGTAGACGGCTAGCCCACAATGAGCAGTTCTTC. Protein sequence: CSASRRLAHNEQFF.

CDR3 nucleotide sequence: TGTGCCAGCAGTTTGGTTGCGGGGGGTTACGAGCAGTACTTC. Translated, it gives CASSLVAGGYEQYF. The genes are TRBV28 and TRBJ2-7; 8 bases map to TRBD2. Trimming took 3 bases from V and 4 from J; bases not matched to a gene: 5. This CDR3 is 14 amino acids long. Germline-derived CDR1 and CDR2 are MDHEN and SYDVKM.

The chain joins TRBV5-1 to TRBJ1-1; TRBD1 matches at 9 bases. V lost 2 bases to trimming and J lost 5 bases; unmatched junction nucleotides: 4. The CDR3 has 14 amino acids. CDR1 is SGHRS, CDR2 YFSETQ, per germline. CDR3 residues: CASSLLTGGTEAFF. CDR3 DNA: TGCGCCAGCAGCTTACTGACAGGGGGTACTGAAGCTTTCTTT.

The rearrangement links TRBV2 to TRBJ2-3; tentative D call: TRBD2 (6 bases). The CDR3 length is 14 residues. Trimming took off 5 bases at V and 4 bases at J, with 13 bases between the two ends. Germline V gene lookup returns CDR1 SNHLY and CDR2 FYNNEI. The CDR3 DNA follows: TGTGCCAGCAGTATTCTAGCGAACGCAGATACGCAGTATTTT. It specifies CASSILANADTQYF.

The chain recombines TRBV7-9 with TRBJ2-5; D perhaps matches TRBD2 (5 bases). The V and J ends lost 5 bases and 4 bases respectively, with 17 bases between them. Germline V gene data show CDR1 as SEHNR and CDR2 as FQNEAQ (reference sequence). CDR3 length equals 15 residues. This CDR3 reads CASSRGLSASETQYF. The CDR3 DNA follows: TGTGCCAGCAGCCGCGGACTTAGCGCCTCAGAGACCCAGTACTTC.

The CDR3 here is CASSLDRGDNEQFF. The CDR3 region has the DNA TGTGCCAGCAGTTTGGACAGGGGTGACAATGAGCAGTTCTTC. V usage is TRBV27 and J usage is TRBJ2-1; TRBD1 matches 9 bases. J gave up 5 bases and V 3 bases, and 2 bases lay outside the gene matches. The CDR3 consists of 14 residues. Germline CDR1 reads MNHEY; CDR2 reads SMNVEV (reference sequence).

V and J are TRBV5-1 and TRBJ2-3; a weak D match, TRBD1 (6 bases). V lost 4 bases, J lost 0 bases, and 12 bases lay in between. Germline CDR1 is SGHRS and CDR2 is YFSETQ. There are 15 residues in the CDR3. The CDR3 nucleotides are TGCGCCAGCAGCGTGGACAGTGGAAGCACAGATACGCAGTATTTT. Its translation: CASSVDSGSTDTQYF.

The chain links TRBV27 to TRBJ1-4, with D tentatively TRBD1 (6 bases). The germline CDR1 and CDR2 sequences are MNHEY and SMNVEV (reference sequence). The V gene lost 4 bases and the J gene lost 8 bases, with 17 bases spanning the gap. The CDR3 totals 15 residues. The CDR3 DNA follows: TGTGCCAGCAGTTCCTTCGACAGGCCCAGGGAAAAACTGTTTTTT. The encoded protein is CASSSFDRPREKLFF.

This clone turned up a few times. The chain is built from TRBV30 and TRBJ1-1; possibly TRBD1 for D (5 bases). The CDR3 spans 14 residues. CDR1 and CDR2 (germline): GTSNPN, SVGIG (reference sequence). Trimming took 0 bases from V and 5 from J, leaving 13 bases between them. The CDR3 bases are TGTGCCTGGAGTGTCAGCACAGGTGGGACTGAAGCTTTCTTT. Translating it yields CAWSVSTGGTEAFF. Full variable domain (remainder filled in from reference TRBV30 and TRBJ1-1): SQTIHQWPATLVQPVGSPLSLECTVEGTSNPNLYWYRQAAGRGLQLLFYSVGIGQISSEVPQNLSASRPQDRQFILSSKKLLLSDSGFYLCAWSVSTGGTEAFFGQGTRLTVV.

This clone was seen once. The CDR3 DNA sequence: TGTGCCAGCAGCGGTAGGACAGCAGCAACTAATGAAAAACTGTTTTTT. Translation: CASSGRTAATNEKLFF. The rearrangement uses TRBV7-8 and TRBJ1-4; TRBD1 might be the D (6 bases). Germline lookup yields CDR1 SGHVS and CDR2 FQNEAQ. CDR3 length: 16 residues. V shed 5 bases and J shed 0 bases, with 13 bases lying between them.

The rearrangement links TRBV7-9 to TRBJ2-5, with 7 nucleotides matching TRBD1. Germline CDR1 and CDR2: SEHNR and FQNEAQ (reference sequence). The CDR3 totals 14 residues. Unmatched junction bases numbered 8, after V lost 6 bases and J lost 4 bases. The CDR3 bases are TGTGCCAGCAGGAACAGGGGTCCAGGAGAGACCCAGTACTTC. It specifies CASRNRGPGETQYF.

This clone was seen just once. V is TRBV12-3 or TRBV12-4 and J is TRBJ2-1, with D possibly matching TRBD1 (5 bases). The CDR3 is 13 amino acids. V shed 5 bases and J shed 3 bases, with 8 bases lying between them. The CDR3 region is CASSKGFYNEQFF. The CDR3 DNA is TGTGCCAGCAGTAAGGGGTTCTACAATGAGCAGTTCTTC.

This chain joins TRBV18 and TRBJ1-4; 7 bases agree with TRBD1. CDR3 length: 16 residues. J lost 2 bases, V lost 2 bases, and 5 bases had no gene match. CDR1 and CDR2 from the germline V gene are KGHSH and LQKENI. CDR3 protein: CASSPKGASTNEKLFF. The CDR3 coding sequence is TGTGCCAGCTCACCAAAGGGGGCATCGACTAATGAAAAACTGTTTTTT.

This clone was seen only once. The chain carries TRBV18 and TRBJ2-3; 8 bases map to TRBD2. The J segment lost 5 bases and the V segment lost 1 base, leaving 8 bases of the junction unmatched. There are 16 residues in the CDR3. Germline CDR1 reads KGHSH; CDR2 reads LQKENI. The CDR3 region is CASSPRSAGVRDTQYF. DNA of the CDR3: TGTGCCAGCTCACCACGCTCAGCGGGGGTTCGAGATACGCAGTATTTT.

The V call is TRBV9, the J call TRBJ1-6; a weak D match, TRBD1 (5 bases). Germline CDR1 and CDR2: SGDLS and YYNGEE. The germline V and J ends were trimmed by 0 bases and 9 bases, with 13 bases remaining between them. This CDR3 has 15 amino acids. CDR3 sequence reads: CASSVEVRASSPLHF. DNA of the CDR3: TGTGCCAGCAGCGTAGAAGTCAGGGCTAGTTCACCCCTCCACTTT. The variable domain in full, completed from reference TRBV9 and TRBJ1-6, reads DSGVTQTPKHLITATGQRVTLRCSPRSGDLSVYWYQQSLDQGLQFLIQYYNGEERAKGNILERFSAQQFPDLHSELNLSSLELGDSALYFCASSVEVRASSPLHFGNGTRLTVT.

The chain uses TRBV5-1 and TRBJ2-1; 10 bases are a match to TRBD2. V was pared by 0 bases and J by 1 base, with 7 bases of the junction left unmatched. CDR1 and CDR2 (germline): SGHRS, YFSETQ. The CDR3 has 18 amino acids. The CDR3 loop reads CASSLALLAGASYNEQFF. CDR3 bases: TGCGCCAGCAGCTTGGCCCTTCTAGCGGGGGCTTCCTACAATGAGCAGTTCTTC.

The chain couples TRBV10-2 to TRBJ2-5; D might be TRBD1 (6 bases). This CDR3 comprises 14 residues. The V end was cut by 6 bases, the J end by 5 bases, with 16 bases between. Germline V gene lookup returns CDR1 WSHSY and CDR2 SAAADI. CDR3 in DNA: TGCGCCAGCAGCCTCCAGATTAGGGGGGAGACCCAGTACTTC. The encoded protein is CASSLQIRGETQYF.

The rearrangement links TRBV10-3 to TRBJ1-2, with D possibly TRBD1 on 6 matching bases. CDR3 length: 14 amino acids. The V gene's germline CDR1 is ENHRY and CDR2 SYGVKD. The V end was cut by 8 bases, the J end by 4 bases, with 17 bases between. CDR3 residues: CAIGGAGSSYGYTF. The CDR3 DNA reads as TGTGCCATCGGGGGCGCAGGGTCCAGCTATGGCTACACCTTC.

The chain is built from TRBV5-1 and TRBJ1-1; 7 positions agree with TRBD1. J gave up 4 bases and V 6 bases, and 12 bases lay outside the gene matches. This CDR3 region has 15 residues. Germline V gene data show CDR1 as SGHRS and CDR2 as YFSETQ. The chain's CDR3 is CASIPTQGIGTEAFF. CDR3 bases: TGCGCCAGCATCCCTACACAGGGGATAGGCACTGAAGCTTTCTTT.

CDR3 residues: CASSQAGQGWHTGELFF. In DNA, the CDR3 is TGCGCCAGCAGCCAAGCCGGACAGGGGTGGCACACCGGGGAGCTGTTTTTT. The chain couples TRBV4-1 to TRBJ2-2; 9 nucleotides line up with TRBD1. The CDR3 length is 17 residues. Germline-derived CDR1 and CDR2 are MGHRA and YSYEKL. J gave up 3 bases and V 1 base, and 6 bases lay outside the gene matches.

V and J are TRBV5-6 and TRBJ1-1; unclear D gene. V was cut by 0 bases and J by 7 bases, with 10 bases left in between. CDR3 size: 13 residues. Germline lookup yields CDR1 SGHDT and CDR2 YYEEEE. The CDR3 DNA is TGTGCCAGCAGCTTGGGGTCGGGGAGTGAAGCTTTCTTT. Protein sequence: CASSLGSGSEAFF.

CDR3 sequence reads: CASSQSRTRGPLYGYF. CDR3 DNA: TGCGCCAGCAGCCAGTCAAGGACTAGGGGCCCTCTATACGGGTATTTT. The V call is TRBV4-1, the J call TRBJ2-3, with TRBD2 matching over 7 bases. CDR1 and CDR2 from the germline V gene are MGHRA and YSYEKL. V gave up 3 bases and J gave up 14 bases; unmatched junction bases: 20. The CDR3 consists of 16 residues.

The chain employs TRBV15 and TRBJ1-5; a possible D gene is TRBD1 (5 bases). Germline-derived CDR1 and CDR2 are LNHNV and YYDKDF (reference sequence). The ends were cut back, 0 bases at V and 4 bases at J, with 13 bases in the middle. The length of the CDR3 is 16 residues. CDR3: CATSRDRAGWNQPQHF. CDR3 bases: TGTGCCACCAGCAGAGATCGAGCAGGGTGGAATCAGCCCCAGCATTTT.

The rearrangement joins TRBV5-1 to TRBJ2-3; the match to TRBD2 covers 9 bases. Germline values: CDR1 SGHRS, CDR2 YFSETQ. The CDR3 is 15 residues long. The V gene end was trimmed by 0 bases and the J gene end by 12 bases; junction bases not matched to a gene: 11. The chain's CDR3 is CASSLAASGAETQYF. Here the CDR3 DNA reads TGCGCCAGCAGCTTGGCCGCTAGCGGGGCCGAAACTCAGTATTTT. Filled out from reference TRBV5-1 and TRBJ2-3, the complete variable domain reads KAGVTQTPRYLIKTRGQQVTLSCSPISGHRSVSWYQQTPGQGLQFLFEYFSETQRNKGNFPGRFSGRQFSNSRSEMNVSTLELGDSALYLCASSLAASGAETQYFGPGTRLTVL.

Remarks on this clone: One junction end disagrees with the germline gene, perhaps due to a read error. This chain links TRBV7-8 with TRBJ2-2, with 12 bases fitting TRBD2. CDR3 length: 17 amino acids. CDR1 SGHVS and CDR2 FQNEAQ come from the germline V gene. Here the CDR3 reads CASSLAGGTSNTGELFF. CDR3 DNA sequence: TGTGCCAGCAGCCTAGCGGGGGGGACTTCGAACACCGGGGAGCTGTTTTTT.

The rearrangement joins TRBV19 to TRBJ1-5; 10 bases map to TRBD1. This CDR3 contains 14 residues. J gave up 6 bases and V 6 bases, and 5 bases lay outside the gene matches. Germline assignment: CDR1 LNHDA and CDR2 SQIVND (reference sequence). The CDR3 loop reads CASSPTGGGQPQHF. The CDR3 nucleotides are TGTGCCAGTAGCCCGACAGGGGGCGGTCAGCCCCAGCATTTT.